Below are 22 T cell receptor beta chains sequenced from a single sample in a study of blood T cells in healthy people across ages. A sample-barcoded 5' primer and a J-beta primer mix were used in a second PCR of about 7 to 12 cycles. TCRdb reanalysed the 5' RACE reads using MiXCR and keeps one entry per CDR3 protein. In the table there are about 1 million distinct CDR3 sequences, roughly 24% of which are singletons. A further study also used this sample, focusing on T cells of mothers and their children.

Sequencing was carried out using blood. Receptors originate from a girl aged 2-10 years in good health.

This clonotype was counted a few times. The V gene is TRBV12-3 or TRBV12-4, the J gene TRBJ2-7; TRBD2 matches 8 bases. V lost 8 bases to trimming and J lost 2 bases; unmatched junction nucleotides: 8. The CDR3 covers 14 residues. In DNA form, the CDR3 reads TGTGCCAGCGGGCCGGGGGGGCCCCCCTACGAGCAGTACTTC. It is translated as CASGPGGPPYEQYF.

The genes are TRBV4-1 and TRBJ2-7; weak D call: TRBD1 (6 bases). V gave up 4 bases and J gave up 5 bases, with 18 bases separating them. This CDR3 is 15 amino acids long. The V gene's germline CDR1 is MGHRA and CDR2 YSYEKL. CDR3 in amino acids: CASSPRDKLRDEQYF. CDR3 coding DNA: TGCGCCAGCAGCCCTAGGGACAAACTGCGGGACGAGCAGTACTTC.

A few counts support this clonotype. The chain combines TRBV6-1 with TRBJ2-5; D is perhaps TRBD2 (5 bases). Germline V gene sequence: CDR1 MNHNS, CDR2 SASEGT. The V gene lost 2 bases and the J gene lost 4 bases, with 17 bases spanning the gap. The CDR3 has 16 residues. CDR3 coding DNA: TGTGCCAGCAGTGAATCGCGCGGGTTAGGCGGAGAGACCCAGTACTTC. It translates to CASSESRGLGGETQYF.

This clonotype was detected only a few times. V usage is TRBV21-1 and J usage is TRBJ2-5; the DNA was not used to check the table's D call, TRBD1. The end of the DNA is better explained by TRBJ2-1, so the J call may be wrong. TRBV21-1 is a listed pseudogene. CDR3 length equals 15 residues. The CDR3 DNA sequence: TGTGCCAGCAGCAAAAGGGCGGCGAAGGGAGATGAGCAGTTCTTC. Amino acids: CASSKRAAKGDEQFF.

This clonotype was seen a few times. This chain links TRBV28 with TRBJ2-1; D gene unclear. This CDR3 is built from 13 residues. Germline V gives CDR1 MDHEN, CDR2 SYDVKM. Trimming pared 5 bases from V and 10 bases from J, leaving 15 bases between. CDR3 nucleotides: TGTGCCAGCAGTATCCCAGGTATAATAGAGCAGTTCTTC. This sequence encodes CASSIPGIIEQFF.

V usage is TRBV18 and J usage is TRBJ2-2, with D uncertain. The ends were cut back, 1 base at V and 6 bases at J, with 9 bases in the middle. The CDR3 contains 14 residues. Germline values: CDR1 KGHSH, CDR2 LQKENI. The CDR3 DNA follows: TGTGCCAGCTCACCACAGTTTGAGCCCGGGGAGCTGTTTTTT. Its translation: CASSPQFEPGELFF.

The V and J genes are TRBV29-1 and TRBJ1-6; 12 bases line up with TRBD1. This CDR3 spans 16 amino acids. CDR1 SQVTM and CDR2 ANQGSEA come from the germline V gene. V was pared by 7 bases and J by 8 bases, with 12 bases of the junction left unmatched. The CDR3 here is CSALTGTGGDYSPLHF. The CDR3 DNA reads as TGCAGCGCTCTTACCGGGACAGGGGGCGATTATTCACCCCTCCACTTT.

This clonotype was seen a single time. The genes are TRBV29-1 and TRBJ2-7; D might be TRBD2 (5 bases). The DNA matches TRBJ2-1 better at its end, which makes the J call doubtful. The CDR3 contains 12 residues. The germline CDR1 and CDR2 sequences are SQVTM and ANQGSEA. The CDR3 is CSVVRAVNEQFF. The CDR3 region has the DNA TGCAGCGTTGTGAGGGCAGTCAATGAGCAGTTCTTC.

This clonotype was observed a few times. The chain combines TRBV5-1 with TRBJ2-1; no definite D call. CDR3 length: 15 amino acids. The ends were cut back, 0 bases at V and 2 bases at J, with 9 bases in the middle. Germline V gene data show CDR1 as SGHRS and CDR2 as YFSETQ. CDR3 amino acids: CASSLVVDPYNEQFF. The CDR3 DNA reads TGCGCCAGCAGCTTGGTTGTAGATCCCTACAATGAGCAGTTCTTC.

J is TRBJ2-5 and V is TRBV15; 12 bases agree with TRBD2. The J call could be wrong; TRBJ2-1 is a better fit for the DNA end. The CDR3 runs 16 residues. Germline V gene data show CDR1 as LNHNV and CDR2 as YYDKDF (reference sequence). This CDR3 is CATSRRPGLAGYEQFF. The DNA for the CDR3 is TGTGCCACCAGCAGACGTCCGGGACTAGCGGGCTATGAGCAGTTCTTC.

The chain carries TRBV9 and TRBJ2-1; weak D call: TRBD1 (5 bases). Deletions cut 3 bases from V and 8 bases from J, with 15 bases between. There are 14 residues in the CDR3. CDR1 and CDR2 (germline): SGDLS, YYNGEE. The CDR3 bases are TGTGCCAGCAGCGACCAGGGAAGGACGGATGAGCAGTTCTTC. Translation gives CASSDQGRTDEQFF. Drawing the rest from reference TRBV9 and TRBJ2-1, the complete variable domain is DSGVTQTPKHLITATGQRVTLRCSPRSGDLSVYWYQQSLDQGLQFLIQYYNGEERAKGNILERFSAQQFPDLHSELNLSSLELGDSALYFCASSDQGRTDEQFFGPGTRLTVL.

This clonotype was counted between two and nine times. The chain uses TRBV29-1 and TRBJ2-6, with 8 bases matching TRBD1. J gave up 4 bases and V 5 bases, and 13 bases lay outside the gene matches. The length of the CDR3 is 17 residues. Germline lookup yields CDR1 SQVTM and CDR2 ANQGSEA. This chain's CDR3 is CSVLWRQGARGANVLTF. CDR3 nucleotides: TGCAGCGTTCTATGGAGGCAGGGGGCGCGGGGGGCCAACGTCCTGACTTTC. Based on the CDR3 plus reference TRBV29-1 and TRBJ2-6, the full variable domain is SAVISQKPSRDICQRGTSLTIQCQVDSQVTMMFWYRQQPGQSLTLIATANQGSEATYESGFVIDKFPISRPNLTFSTLTVSNMSPEDSSIYLCSVLWRQGARGANVLTFGAGSRLTVL.

This clonotype was detected a few times. The chain recombines TRBV29-1 with TRBJ1-5, with a tentative D call TRBD1 (5 bases). This CDR3 contains 13 residues. Germline lookup yields CDR1 SQVTM and CDR2 ANQGSEA. Trimming stripped 5 bases from V and 7 bases from J, with 15 bases between. CDR3 DNA: TGCAGCGTTAGTCCAGGGATGGGACAGCCCCAGCATTTT. Translation: CSVSPGMGQPQHF.

CDR3 in amino acids: CASSQDRGEETQYF. The DNA of the CDR3 is TGCGCCAGCAGCCAAGATCGAGGGGAGGAGACCCAGTACTTC. The gene calls are TRBV4-1 and TRBJ2-5, with D perhaps being TRBD1 or TRBD2 (5 bases each). Germline CDR1 is MGHRA and CDR2 is YSYEKL. The ends were cut back, 0 bases at V and 5 bases at J, with 10 bases in the middle. This CDR3 has 14 amino acids.

J is TRBJ2-2 and V is TRBV4-3; D may be TRBD2 (6 bases). V was trimmed by 4 bases and J by 0 bases, leaving 12 bases between them. The CDR3 length is 16 residues. From germline, CDR1 is LGHNA and CDR2 YSLEER. The CDR3: CASSRDSDSNTGELFF. The DNA for the CDR3 is TGCGCCAGCAGCCGGGACTCTGACTCGAACACCGGGGAGCTGTTTTTT.

The chain joins TRBV11-2 to TRBJ2-5; 9 positions agree with TRBD1. TRBJ2-7 matches the DNA end more closely, so the J call is doubtful. This CDR3 region has 15 residues. From germline, CDR1 is SGHAT and CDR2 FQNNGV. This chain's CDR3 is CASSSFGTGSYEQYF. As DNA, the CDR3 is TGTGCCAGCAGCTCCTTCGGGACAGGGTCCTACGAGCAGTACTTC.

The chain uses TRBV29-1 and TRBJ2-6, with 7 bases fitting TRBD1. The CDR3 totals 16 residues. V gave up 5 bases and J gave up 0 bases; unmatched junction bases: 7. Germline V gene lookup returns CDR1 SQVTM and CDR2 ANQGSEA. CDR3 protein: CSVWTGGDSGANVLTF. The CDR3 DNA sequence: TGCAGCGTTTGGACAGGTGGCGACTCTGGGGCCAACGTCCTGACTTTC.

V usage is TRBV27 and J usage is TRBJ2-5; D remains ambiguous. CDR1 MNHEY and CDR2 SMNVEV come from the germline V gene (reference sequence). The V end lost 8 bases, the J end lost 5 bases, and 18 bases lay between the germline ends. The CDR3 has 14 residues. CDR3 sequence reads: CASSPVQYSETQYF. CDR3 DNA sequence: TGTGCCAGCTCCCCCGTTCAGTACTCGGAGACCCAGTACTTC.

The rearrangement uses TRBV28 and TRBJ2-1; a weak D match, TRBD1 (7 bases). V lost 3 bases and J 5 bases, leaving 17 bases between the germline ends. Germline V gene lookup returns CDR1 MDHEN and CDR2 SYDVKM. CDR3 length: 16 residues. The CDR3 bases are TGTGCCAGCAGTTTTGAGGGACAGCGGGCGAACAATGAGCAGTTCTTC. It translates to CASSFEGQRANNEQFF.

This clonotype was observed a few times. The CDR3 protein is CASSLVSGPYEQYF. In DNA, the CDR3 is TGCGCCAGCAGCTTGGTCTCAGGGCCCTACGAGCAGTACTTC. The chain carries TRBV5-1 and TRBJ2-7; weak D call: TRBD1 (5 bases). The ends were cut back, 0 bases at V and 2 bases at J, with 9 bases in the middle. This CDR3 has 14 residues. The germline V gene encodes CDR1 SGHRS and CDR2 YFSETQ.

This clonotype was picked up a small number of times. The chain employs TRBV29-1 and TRBJ1-4; 8 bases match TRBD1. With V trimmed by 1 base and J by 0 bases, 19 bases remained unmatched. CDR1 and CDR2 (germline): SQVTM, ANQGSEA. This CDR3 spans 21 amino acids. The CDR3 region is CSVEGLLLPGQASATNEKLFF. As DNA, the CDR3 is TGCAGCGTTGAAGGCCTCCTCCTCCCGGGACAGGCTTCCGCAACTAATGAAAAACTGTTTTTT.

This chain connects TRBV7-8 to TRBJ2-7, with D perhaps matching TRBD2 (6 bases). The V end lost 4 bases, the J end lost 4 bases, and 17 bases lay between the germline ends. This CDR3 contains 15 residues. Germline V gives CDR1 SGHVS, CDR2 FQNEAQ. Written as DNA, the CDR3 is TGTGCCAGCAGCTCCGAGGGACTTGACAGTTACGAGCAGTACTTC. It translates to CASSSEGLDSYEQYF.